This T cell receptor (beta chain) was sequenced for a study of T cell responses to AZD1222 COVID-19 vaccine. Broader study findings: Donors in the cohort were predominantly white British and more often female, and clonal diversity was possibly underestimated. CD4 TCRs linked to vaccination spanned spike, dominating at 160-218 and 743-854.

J lost 4 bases, V lost 6 bases, and 4 bases had no gene match. Per germline, CDR1 KGHSH and CDR2 LQKENI. The CDR3 is 14 amino acids. The repertoire was sequenced with immunoSEQ multiplex PCR; TCRdb's copy has only in-frame clones and lacks some. This table holds some 70,000 clones, around 80% found once. Turning to this clone: What it binds is not known.

The rearrangement joins TRBV18 to TRBJ1-5; 9 nucleotides line up with TRBD1. The sample consisted of peripheral blood, taken 28 days after the second AZD1222 dose. This receptor was identified in an adult who received the AZD1222 COVID-19 vaccine. The CDR3 DNA reads TGTGCCAGCTCCTCGACAGGGGGAAATCAGCCCCAGCATTTT. Residues: CASSSTGGNQPQHF.